This entry lists 30 T cell receptor beta chains sequenced from one sample in a study of blood T cell repertoires in COVID-19. The table came from immunoSEQ multiplex PCR; TCRdb's copy has only in-frame clones and leaves some out. The data hold hundreds of thousands of clones, with around four fifths observed a single time. What was sequenced was peripheral blood. The source is an older woman with active or convalescent COVID-19.

In its sample, this clone was seen once. The rearrangement joins TRBV28 to TRBJ2-3, with 12 bases fitting TRBD2. This CDR3 comprises 18 residues. The germline gives CDR1 MDHEN, CDR2 SYDVKM. V shed 4 bases and J 0 bases; nucleotides not matched to a gene: 8. CDR3 in DNA: TGTGCCAGCAGTTCCTCCCTCGGGACTAGCGGGAGCACAGATACGCAGTATTTT. Protein sequence: CASSSSLGTSGSTDTQYF.

The chain combines TRBV18 with TRBJ1-5; D is undetermined. The CDR3 runs 15 residues. The germline V gene has CDR1 KGHSH and CDR2 LQKENI. Trimming took 4 bases from V and 0 from J, leaving 10 bases between them. CDR3 amino acids: CASSRDFSSNQPQHF. The CDR3 bases are TGTGCCAGCTCACGAGATTTCTCTAGCAATCAGCCCCAGCATTTT.

This clone was counted a single time. CDR3 coding DNA: TGTGCCACCAGCAGAGACCGGGACACTGAAGCTTTCTTT. Its protein product is CATSRDRDTEAFF. The chain joins TRBV15 to TRBJ1-1; no clear D gene. This CDR3 has 13 residues. Germline CDR1 is LNHNV and CDR2 is YYDKDF (reference sequence). V was shortened by 0 bases and J by 3 bases, with 5 bases between the two germline ends.

V and J are TRBV4-3 and TRBJ1-2, with TRBD1 matching 11 bases. CDR1 and CDR2 from the germline V gene are LGHNA and YSLEER. V was clipped by 3 bases and J by 7 bases; unmatched bases: 1. The CDR3 loop spans 13 amino acids. This chain's CDR3 is CASSHGQGAGYTF. The CDR3 nucleotides are TGCGCCAGCAGCCACGGACAGGGGGCTGGCTACACCTTC.

The rearrangement uses TRBV6-4 and TRBJ1-5; D gene ambiguous. With 0 bases removed from V and 6 bases from J, the gap between germline ends came to 15 bases. CDR1 is MRHNA, CDR2 SNTAGT, per germline. The CDR3 runs 16 residues. The CDR3 loop is CASSDSGGESGQPQHF. The CDR3 DNA follows: TGTGCCAGCAGTGACTCGGGTGGGGAGTCCGGTCAGCCCCAGCATTTT.

The chain has TRBV5-1 and TRBJ2-1; 7 positions match TRBD2. V trimming: 0 bases; J trimming: 10 bases; junction bases outside the gene matches: 10. Germline V lookup: CDR1 SGHRS, CDR2 YFSETQ. The CDR3 sequence is 15 residues long. CDR3 sequence (DNA): TGCGCCAGCAGCTTGGCCATGGGAAGCGGGATGGAGCAGTTCTTC. Residues: CASSLAMGSGMEQFF. Using reference TRBV5-1 and TRBJ2-1 for the parts outside the CDR3, the full variable domain is KAGVTQTPRYLIKTRGQQVTLSCSPISGHRSVSWYQQTPGQGLQFLFEYFSETQRNKGNFPGRFSGRQFSNSRSEMNVSTLELGDSALYLCASSLAMGSGMEQFFGPGTRLTVL.

The rearrangement joins TRBV3-1 (or the pseudogene TRBV3-2) to TRBJ2-3; D may be TRBD1 (6 bases). Germline V gene data show CDR1 as LGHDT and CDR2 as YNNKEL (reference sequence). There are 13 residues in the CDR3. Trimming removed 3 bases at V and 4 bases at J, with 8 bases between. This CDR3 is CASSQNRADTQYF. The CDR3 DNA sequence: TGTGCCAGCAGCCAGAACAGGGCAGATACGCAGTATTTT.

The chain combines TRBV7-3 with TRBJ2-7; 8 bases align to TRBD1. The CDR3 is 13 residues long. Germline loops: CDR1 SGHTA, CDR2 FQGTGA. V trimming: 6 bases; J trimming: 5 bases; junction bases outside the gene matches: 6. The CDR3 here is CASSRQGRNEQYF. The CDR3, as DNA: TGTGCCAGCAGTCGACAGGGGAGAAACGAGCAGTACTTC.

The V and J genes are TRBV12-3 or TRBV12-4 and TRBJ1-2; 12 nucleotides align to TRBD1. The ends lost 6 bases at V and 7 bases at J; junction bases unmatched: 3. This CDR3 has 13 amino acids. Written as DNA, the CDR3 is TGTGCCAGCAGGGGACAGGGGGCTGCTGGCTACACCTTC. The encoded protein is CASRGQGAAGYTF.

This rearrangement joins TRBV4-3 to TRBJ2-5; D unclear. This CDR3 contains 14 residues. From germline, CDR1 is LGHNA and CDR2 YSLEER. V lost 0 bases and J lost 5, with 10 bases in between. The CDR3 loop is CASSQDSLYETQYF. In DNA, the CDR3 is TGCGCCAGCAGCCAAGATTCCCTATACGAGACCCAGTACTTC.

This clone came up a few times. This rearrangement joins TRBV2 to TRBJ2-2; the match to TRBD2 covers 9 bases. The CDR3 has 14 residues. Germline V lookup: CDR1 SNHLY, CDR2 FYNNEI. J gave up 4 bases and V 6 bases, and 3 bases lay outside the gene matches. The CDR3 here is CASRGTSPTGELFF. The DNA of the CDR3 is TGTGCCAGCAGGGGGACTAGCCCCACCGGGGAGCTGTTTTTT.

The rearrangement links TRBV29-1 to TRBJ2-2; TRBD1 agrees at 8 bases. From germline, CDR1 is SQVTM and CDR2 ANQGSEA. The CDR3 length is 15 residues. The J segment lost 7 bases and the V segment lost 7 bases, leaving 14 bases of the junction unmatched. The CDR3, as DNA: TGCAGCGCCTACGGGACAGGCCGCCTAGACGGGGAGCTGTTTTTT. It is translated as CSAYGTGRLDGELFF.

The J gene is TRBJ2-7, the V gene TRBV5-4; 9 bases are a match to TRBD1. CDR3 length equals 15 residues. Germline CDR1 reads SGHNT; CDR2 reads YYREEE (reference sequence). With V trimmed by 0 bases and J by 6 bases, 7 bases remained unmatched. For the CDR3, the DNA is TGTGCCAGCAGCTTGGTGGGGACAGGGAAACCCGAGCAGTACTTC. Its protein is CASSLVGTGKPEQYF.

V gene TRBV19 combines with J gene TRBJ2-4; 11 bases are shared with TRBD2. This CDR3 contains 19 residues. CDR1 LNHDA and CDR2 SQIVND come from the germline V gene (reference sequence). After removal of 7 bases from V and 0 bases from J, the junction contained 14 bases not matched to a gene. CDR3 sequence (DNA): TGTGCCAGTACCCCTATAGCGGGAGGGCTGGGGGGAGCCAAAAACATTCAGTACTTC. It translates to CASTPIAGGLGGAKNIQYF.

This sequence joins TRBV5-4 and TRBJ2-1; D possibly corresponds to TRBD2 (5 bases). CDR3 length equals 17 residues. V gave up 0 bases and J gave up 3 bases, with 16 bases separating them. From germline, CDR1 is SGHNT and CDR2 YYREEE (reference sequence). CDR3 protein: CASSLVVRLEGYNEQFF. For the CDR3, the DNA is TGTGCCAGCAGCTTGGTAGTACGCCTTGAGGGCTACAATGAGCAGTTCTTC.

J is TRBJ1-2 and V is TRBV19, with D possibly TRBD1 on 6 matching bases. Trimming removed 0 bases at V and 3 bases at J, with 11 bases between. There are 15 residues in the CDR3. CDR1 LNHDA and CDR2 SQIVND come from the germline V gene (reference sequence). This CDR3 is CASSIDRQADYGYTF. The CDR3 region has the DNA TGTGCCAGTAGTATAGATCGACAGGCAGACTATGGCTACACCTTC.

This clone was counted once. The V gene is TRBV5-1, the J gene TRBJ2-3; D is possibly TRBD1 (5 bases). This CDR3 spans 15 amino acids. Trimming removed 0 bases from V and 2 bases from J, with 10 bases in between. Germline V gives CDR1 SGHRS, CDR2 YFSETQ. CDR3 residues: CASSLDRIYTDTQYF. CDR3 DNA: TGCGCCAGCAGCTTGGACAGGATTTACACAGATACGCAGTATTTT.

The rearrangement links TRBV5-8 to TRBJ1-2; D gene ambiguous. The CDR3 is made up of 15 amino acids. Per the germline V gene, CDR1 is SGHTS and CDR2 is YDEGEE. V was cut by 4 bases and J by 0 bases, with 13 bases left in between. For the CDR3, the DNA is TGTGCCAGCAGCCCGACCATAGGAGCTAACTATGGCTACACCTTC. Protein product: CASSPTIGANYGYTF. Full variable domain (remainder filled in from reference TRBV5-8 and TRBJ1-2): EAGVTQSPTHLIKTRGQQATLRCSPISGHTSVYWYQQALGLGLQFLLWYDEGEERNRGNFPPRFSGRQFPNYSSELNVNALELEDSALYLCASSPTIGANYGYTFGSGTRLTVV.

This clone has just a few counts. The V call is TRBV5-1, the J call TRBJ2-7; the match to TRBD1 covers 9 bases. The V gene end was trimmed by 4 bases and the J gene end by 7 bases; junction bases not matched to a gene: 6. The CDR3 covers 13 residues. Germline V gene data show CDR1 as SGHRS and CDR2 as YFSETQ. The CDR3 DNA sequence: TGCGCCAGCAGCGGACAGGGGTCCGGGGAGCAGTACTTC. Protein product: CASSGQGSGEQYF.

The chain combines TRBV10-1 with TRBJ2-1, with TRBD2 matching over 12 bases. CDR3 size: 15 residues. V trimming: 6 bases; J trimming: 3 bases; junction bases outside the gene matches: 3. Germline CDR1 WNHNN, CDR2 SYGVQD (reference sequence). This CDR3 reads CASSAGLAGYNEQFF. CDR3 DNA sequence: TGCGCCAGCAGCGCGGGACTAGCGGGCTACAATGAGCAGTTCTTC.

The J gene is TRBJ2-7, the V gene TRBV11-2, with D maybe TRBD2 (6 bases). CDR3 length: 14 amino acids. The V end was cut by 5 bases, the J end by 0 bases, with 11 bases between. The V gene's germline CDR1 is SGHAT and CDR2 FQNNGV. The CDR3 DNA reads TGTGCCAGCAGCCTGTGGGGGGTCTCCTACGAGCAGTACTTC. Amino acids: CASSLWGVSYEQYF.

The chain links TRBV15 to TRBJ1-1; the match to TRBD1 covers 7 bases. The CDR3 length is 15 residues. Unmatched junction bases numbered 7, after V lost 3 bases and J lost 3 bases. Germline CDR1 LNHNV, CDR2 YYDKDF (reference sequence). CDR3 sequence reads: CATSRTAGGYTEAFF. As DNA, the CDR3 is TGTGCCACCAGCAGGACCGCAGGGGGTTACACTGAAGCTTTCTTT. The full variable domain, in which reference TRBV15 and TRBJ1-1 provide the parts outside the CDR3, is DAMVIQNPRYQVTQFGKPVTLSCSQTLNHNVMYWYQQKSSQAPKLLFHYYDKDFNNEADTPDNFQSRRPNTSFCFLDIRSPGLGDTAMYLCATSRTAGGYTEAFFGQGTRLTVV.

In nucleotides, the CDR3 is TGTGCCAGCTCACCAACAGGGAGTGACCGGCCCCAGCATTTT. The encoded protein is CASSPTGSDRPQHF. This chain links TRBV18 with TRBJ1-5; D might be TRBD1 (6 bases). This CDR3 is 14 amino acids long. V was pared by 2 bases and J by 9 bases, with 14 bases between. Germline lookup yields CDR1 KGHSH and CDR2 LQKENI.

The chain employs TRBV5-1 and TRBJ2-7, with 10 bases lining up with TRBD1. In germline, CDR1 is SGHRS, CDR2 YFSETQ. Trimming took 0 bases from V and 2 from J; bases not matched to a gene: 5. The CDR3 is 16 residues long. CDR3 sequence: CASSLGVGTGAYEQYF. The CDR3 nucleotides read TGCGCCAGCAGCTTGGGGGTCGGGACAGGGGCCTACGAGCAGTACTTC.

This clone was picked up a small number of times. The CDR3: CASSFSSGAYQPQHF. The CDR3, as DNA: TGTGCCAGCAGTTTCAGTTCAGGGGCGTACCAGCCCCAGCATTTT. The chain carries TRBV28 and TRBJ1-5, with D possibly matching TRBD1 (6 bases). Trimming pared 3 bases from V and 7 bases from J, leaving 16 bases between. The CDR3 is 15 amino acids. CDR1 is MDHEN, CDR2 SYDVKM, per germline.

V gene TRBV7-6 combines with J gene TRBJ1-1; TRBD1 agrees at 9 bases. Germline lookup yields CDR1 SGHVS and CDR2 FNYEAQ. There are 18 residues in the CDR3. V trimming: 1 base; J trimming: 0 bases; junction bases outside the gene matches: 9. This chain's CDR3 is CASSLVVTGGSLNTEAFF. The CDR3 nucleotides read TGTGCCAGCAGCTTAGTTGTCACAGGGGGCTCTTTGAACACTGAAGCTTTCTTT.

J is TRBJ1-1 and V is TRBV6-5; D remains ambiguous. V was pared by 1 base and J by 1 base, with 13 bases between. Germline V gene sequence: CDR1 MNHEY, CDR2 SVGAGI. The CDR3 totals 16 residues. CDR3 sequence reads: CASSYLAASANTEAFF. The CDR3, as DNA: TGTGCCAGCAGTTACTTGGCGGCCTCGGCGAACACTGAAGCTTTCTTT.

The chain employs TRBV19 and TRBJ2-7; TRBD2 matches 7 bases. With 5 bases clipped from V and 7 bases from J, the junction kept 14 bases outside the gene matches. Germline assignment: CDR1 LNHDA and CDR2 SQIVND (reference sequence). The CDR3 sequence is 15 residues long. The CDR3 here is CASSPMRTRIDEQYF. The CDR3 DNA reads as TGTGCCAGTAGTCCAATGCGGACTAGAATAGATGAGCAGTACTTC.

The chain is built from TRBV5-1 and TRBJ1-3; perhaps TRBD1 as D (6 bases). V lost 1 base, J lost 0 bases, and 14 bases lay in between. The CDR3 has 17 amino acids. CDR1 and CDR2 (germline): SGHRS, YFSETQ. Here the CDR3 DNA reads TGCGCCAGCAGCTTGACCGGACAGTCGGACTCTGGAAACACCATATATTTT. Encoded protein: CASSLTGQSDSGNTIYF.

The V and J genes are TRBV27 and TRBJ2-3, with D perhaps matching TRBD1 (6 bases). The germline V gene has CDR1 MNHEY and CDR2 SMNVEV (reference sequence). The germline V and J ends were trimmed by 6 bases and 0 bases, with 10 bases remaining between them. The CDR3 has 14 amino acids. This CDR3 reads CASSWGRSTDTQYF. CDR3 sequence (DNA): TGTGCCAGCAGCTGGGGGCGAAGCACAGATACGCAGTATTTT.